The subject of this entry is one T cell receptor (beta chain). Germline CDR1 MNHNY, CDR2 SVGAGI (reference sequence). The CDR3 loop spans 16 amino acids. V shed 8 bases and J 8 bases; nucleotides not matched to a gene: 15. This sample was included in a study of cytomegalovirus exposure and HLA in healthy donors. The PCR ran on 60 Vbeta and 13 Jbeta primers. Some clones are missing from TCRdb's copy, which holds only in-frame ones; the method was immunoSEQ multiplex PCR. The table lists 150,000 to 200,000 clones, over 60% of them singletons, with about 0.91% in the top ten. The chain uses TRBV6-6 and TRBJ2-1; TRBD2 matches 10 bases. The TCR comes from a woman in her fifties or sixties in good health and CMV-seropositive. Sequencing was done on a sample of PBMCs. CDR3 sequence (DNA): TGTGCCAGCGTAAGCTCAGCGGGAGGGACATACGATGAGCAGTTCTTC. This sequence encodes CASVSSAGGTYDEQFF.